This T cell receptor (beta chain) derives from a study of technical replicates of blood from a handful of donors. V was trimmed by 4 bases and J by 3 bases, leaving 5 bases between them. The CDR3 has 11 residues. The V gene's germline CDR1 is SGHNT and CDR2 YYREEE (reference sequence). Assay: immunoSEQ multiplex PCR; the TCRdb copy retains only in-frame clones and omits some. Of some 81,000 clones detected, over 75% appear once; the ten largest clones hold about 0.25%. Material for sequencing was T cells isolated from PBMCs. The receptor's source is a human donor in good health. V gene TRBV5-4 combines with J gene TRBJ2-7; D is uncertain. The CDR3 sequence: CASSAGYEQYF. The CDR3 coding sequence is TGTGCCAGCAGCGCCGGCTACGAGCAGTACTTC.